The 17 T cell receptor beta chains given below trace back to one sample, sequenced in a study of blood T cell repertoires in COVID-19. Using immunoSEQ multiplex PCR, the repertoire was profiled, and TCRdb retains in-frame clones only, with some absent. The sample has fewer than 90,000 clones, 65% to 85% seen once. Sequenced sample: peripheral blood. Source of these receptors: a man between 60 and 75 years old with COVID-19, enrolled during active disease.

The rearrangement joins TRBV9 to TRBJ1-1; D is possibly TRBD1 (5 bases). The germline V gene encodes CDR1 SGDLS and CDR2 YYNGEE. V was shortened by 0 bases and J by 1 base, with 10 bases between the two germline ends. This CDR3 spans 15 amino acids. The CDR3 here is CASSVAPGQNTEAFF. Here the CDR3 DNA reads TGTGCCAGCAGCGTAGCCCCCGGACAGAACACTGAAGCTTTCTTT. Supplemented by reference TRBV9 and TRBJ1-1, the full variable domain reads DSGVTQTPKHLITATGQRVTLRCSPRSGDLSVYWYQQSLDQGLQFLIQYYNGEERAKGNILERFSAQQFPDLHSELNLSSLELGDSALYFCASSVAPGQNTEAFFGQGTRLTVV.

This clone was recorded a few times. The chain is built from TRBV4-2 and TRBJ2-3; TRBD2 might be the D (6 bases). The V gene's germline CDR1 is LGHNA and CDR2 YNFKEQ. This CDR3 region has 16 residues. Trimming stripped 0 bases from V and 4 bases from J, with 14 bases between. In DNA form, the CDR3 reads TGTGCCAGCAGCCAAGATTCGGCGGGGCCGGCAGATACGCAGTATTTT. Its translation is CASSQDSAGPADTQYF.

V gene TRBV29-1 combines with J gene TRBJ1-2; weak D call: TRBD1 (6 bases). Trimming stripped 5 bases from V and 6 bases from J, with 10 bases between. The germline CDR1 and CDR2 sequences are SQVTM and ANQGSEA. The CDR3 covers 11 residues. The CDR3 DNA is TGCAGCGTTTACAGGGTTGATGGCTACACCTTC. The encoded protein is CSVYRVDGYTF. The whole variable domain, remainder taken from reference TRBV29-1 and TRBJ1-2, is SAVISQKPSRDICQRGTSLTIQCQVDSQVTMMFWYRQQPGQSLTLIATANQGSEATYESGFVIDKFPISRPNLTFSTLTVSNMSPEDSSIYLCSVYRVDGYTFGSGTRLTVV.

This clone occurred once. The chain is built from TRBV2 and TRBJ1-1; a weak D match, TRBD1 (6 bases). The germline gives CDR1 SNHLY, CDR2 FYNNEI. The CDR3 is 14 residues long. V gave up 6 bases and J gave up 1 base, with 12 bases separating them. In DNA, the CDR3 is TGTGCCAGCAGCTTCGGACAGAGGAACACTGAAGCTTTCTTT. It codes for CASSFGQRNTEAFF.

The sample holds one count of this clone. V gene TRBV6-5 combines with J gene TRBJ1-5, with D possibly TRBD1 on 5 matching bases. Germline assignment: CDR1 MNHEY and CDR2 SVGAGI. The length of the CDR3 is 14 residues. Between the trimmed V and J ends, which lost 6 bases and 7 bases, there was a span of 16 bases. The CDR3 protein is CASRLRWGEQPQHF. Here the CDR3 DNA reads TGTGCCAGCAGACTAAGGTGGGGGGAGCAGCCCCAGCATTTT.

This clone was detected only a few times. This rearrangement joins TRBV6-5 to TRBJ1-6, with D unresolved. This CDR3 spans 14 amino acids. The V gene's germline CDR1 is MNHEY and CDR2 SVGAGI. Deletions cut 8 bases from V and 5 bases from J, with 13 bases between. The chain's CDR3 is CASGRDLDNSPLHF. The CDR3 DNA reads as TGTGCCAGCGGCCGGGATCTTGATAATTCACCCCTCCACTTT.

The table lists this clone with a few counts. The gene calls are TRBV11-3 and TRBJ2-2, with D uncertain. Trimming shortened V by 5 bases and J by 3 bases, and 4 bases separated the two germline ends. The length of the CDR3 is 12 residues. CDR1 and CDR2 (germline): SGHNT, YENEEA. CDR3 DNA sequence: TGTGCCAGCAGCCCTGACACCGGGGAGCTGTTTTTT. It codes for CASSPDTGELFF.

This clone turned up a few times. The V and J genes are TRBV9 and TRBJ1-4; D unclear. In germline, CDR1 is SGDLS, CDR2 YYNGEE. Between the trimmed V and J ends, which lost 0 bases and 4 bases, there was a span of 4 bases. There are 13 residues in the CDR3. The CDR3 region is CASSVAGNEKLFF. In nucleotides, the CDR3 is TGTGCCAGCAGCGTAGCGGGTAATGAAAAACTGTTTTTT.

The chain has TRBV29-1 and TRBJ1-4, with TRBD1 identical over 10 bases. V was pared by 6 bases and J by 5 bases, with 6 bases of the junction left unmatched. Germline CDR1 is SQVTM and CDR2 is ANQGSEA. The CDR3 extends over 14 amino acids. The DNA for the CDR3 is TGCAGCGTGGGGGACAGGGGCCGAAATGAAAAACTGTTTTTT. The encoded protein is CSVGDRGRNEKLFF.

DNA of the CDR3: TGTGCCAGCAGCCTTACAGGGGAAGGCTCACCCCTCCACTTT. This codes for CASSLTGEGSPLHF. The chain recombines TRBV28 with TRBJ1-6; 7 bases map to TRBD1. CDR1 MDHEN and CDR2 SYDVKM come from the germline V gene. The CDR3 sequence is 14 residues long. Unmatched junction bases numbered 9, after V lost 6 bases and J lost 10 bases.

In DNA form, the CDR3 reads TGTGCCAGCAGCCCAAGACAGTATAATTCACCCCTCCACTTT. Encoded protein: CASSPRQYNSPLHF. The genes are TRBV6-5 and TRBJ1-6; weak D call: TRBD1 (5 bases). This CDR3 spans 14 amino acids. Germline V gives CDR1 MNHEY, CDR2 SVGAGI. Trimming cost V 6 bases and J 4 bases, with 10 bases left between them.

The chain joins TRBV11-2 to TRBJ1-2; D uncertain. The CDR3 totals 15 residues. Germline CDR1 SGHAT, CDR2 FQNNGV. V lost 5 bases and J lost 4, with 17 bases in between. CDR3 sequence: CASSPPTVGGYGYTF. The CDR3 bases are TGTGCCAGCAGCCCACCGACCGTTGGCGGCTATGGCTACACCTTC.

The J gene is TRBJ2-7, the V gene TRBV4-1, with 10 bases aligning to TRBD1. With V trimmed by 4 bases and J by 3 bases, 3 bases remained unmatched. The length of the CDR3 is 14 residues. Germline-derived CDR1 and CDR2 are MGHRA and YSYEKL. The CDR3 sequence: CASSRGTGDYEQYF. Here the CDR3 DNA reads TGCGCCAGCAGCCGCGGGACAGGGGACTACGAGCAGTACTTC.

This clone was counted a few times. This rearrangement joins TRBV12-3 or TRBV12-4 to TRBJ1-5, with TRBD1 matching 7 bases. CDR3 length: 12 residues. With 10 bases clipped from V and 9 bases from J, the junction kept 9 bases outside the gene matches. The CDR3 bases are TGTGCCACTAGACAGGGACAAAGGCCCCAGCATTTT. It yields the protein CATRQGQRPQHF.

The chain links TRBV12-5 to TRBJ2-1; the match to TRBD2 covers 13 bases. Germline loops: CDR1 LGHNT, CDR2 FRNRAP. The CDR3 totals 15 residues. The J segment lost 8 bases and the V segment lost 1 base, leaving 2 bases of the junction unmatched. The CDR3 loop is CASGLGLAGGDEQFF. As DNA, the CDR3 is TGTGCTAGTGGTTTGGGACTAGCGGGAGGTGATGAGCAGTTCTTC.

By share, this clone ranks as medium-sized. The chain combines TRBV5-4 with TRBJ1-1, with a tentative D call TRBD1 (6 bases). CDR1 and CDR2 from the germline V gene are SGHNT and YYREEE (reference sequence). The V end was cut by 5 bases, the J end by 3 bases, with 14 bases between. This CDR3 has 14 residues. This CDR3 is CASRIRGFDTEAFF. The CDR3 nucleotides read TGTGCCAGCAGGATCAGGGGTTTCGACACTGAAGCTTTCTTT.

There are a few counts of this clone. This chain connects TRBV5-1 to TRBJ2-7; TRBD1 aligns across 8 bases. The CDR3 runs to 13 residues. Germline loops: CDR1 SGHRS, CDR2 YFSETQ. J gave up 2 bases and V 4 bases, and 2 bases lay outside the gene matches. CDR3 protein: CASSRGQAYEQYF. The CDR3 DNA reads TGCGCCAGCAGCCGGGGACAGGCCTACGAGCAGTACTTC.